This T cell receptor beta chain was sequenced during a study of blood T cell repertoires in COVID-19. At the level of the study: The samples span acute and convalescent COVID-19 from the United States, Italy and Spain.

Here immunoSEQ multiplex PCR was the method, and the copy in TCRdb shows in-frame clones only, minus some. The sample includes approximately 280,000 clones, around 90% seen only once; the top ten take approximately 1.5%. Participants' reported clinical history set cohort assignment. This clone appeared a single time. This clonotype originated in a young woman with acute COVID-19. Material: PBMCs or T cells enriched from blood (not recorded which).

The CDR3 DNA reads as TGTGCCATCAGTGAGGGTGCGAACTCTGGAAACACCATATATTTT. Translation: CAISEGANSGNTIYF. The chain combines TRBV10-3 with TRBJ1-3, with D unclear. The CDR3 is 15 residues long. Looked up from germline, CDR1 is ENHRY and CDR2 is SYGVKD. Trimming stripped 2 bases from V and 0 bases from J, with 8 bases between.